This is a list of T cell receptor beta chains from one sample in a study of CD8+ T cells in alopecia areata. Some clones are missing from TCRdb's copy, which holds only in-frame ones; the method was immunoSEQ multiplex PCR. Of some 120,000 clones listed, about 51% are singletons. Sequenced input: NKG2D-low CD8+ T cells sorted from blood. Receptors were obtained from a human donor with alopecia areata. CDR3s include the opening cysteine and the closing phenylalanine or tryptophan. A D gene is named only where the DNA matches it firmly. Expanded clones get a size class; other rows say once, few or many, or leave the size out.

v_call: TRBV4-3; clone_size: few; j_call: TRBJ2-3; cdr3_length: 13; d_call: NA; cdr3_nt: TGCGCCAGCAGCCAAGTTCGCGGAGATACGCAGTATTTT; cdr3_aa: CASSQVRGDTQYF
v_call: TRBV29-1; clone_size: NA; j_call: TRBJ1-1; cdr3_length: 11; d_call: NA; cdr3_nt: TGCAGCGCCAGGGTCGGCACTGAAGCTTTCTTT; cdr3_aa: CSARVGTEAFF
v_call: TRBV29-1; clone_size: NA; j_call: TRBJ2-2; cdr3_length: 12; d_call: NA; cdr3_nt: TGCAGCGTTGTCGGATCCACCGGGGAGCTGTTTTTT; cdr3_aa: CSVVGSTGELFF
v_call: TRBV27; clone_size: NA; j_call: TRBJ1-1; cdr3_length: 16; d_call: NA; cdr3_nt: TGTGCCAGCAGTTTAGAAGAACGAAGTATGAACACTGAAGCTTTCTTT; cdr3_aa: CASSLEERSMNTEAFF
v_call: TRBV30; clone_size: NA; j_call: TRBJ1-1; cdr3_length: 11; d_call: NA; cdr3_nt: TGTGCCTGGATAAGGGGGTTTGAAGCTTTCTTT; cdr3_aa: CAWIRGFEAFF
v_call: TRBV29-1; clone_size: few; j_call: TRBJ2-1; cdr3_length: 13; d_call: NA; cdr3_nt: TGCAGCGTTGGCGGGTCGGGACACAATGAGCAGTTCTTC; cdr3_aa: CSVGGSGHNEQFF
v_call: TRBV23-1; clone_size: NA; j_call: TRBJ1-2; cdr3_length: 15; d_call: TRBD1; cdr3_nt: TGCGCCAGCAGTCAAGGGCCGGGACAGGCTGGTGGCTACACCTTC; cdr3_aa: CASSQGPGQAGGYTF
v_call: TRBV29-1; clone_size: few; j_call: TRBJ1-1; cdr3_length: 12; d_call: NA; cdr3_nt: TGCAGCGCCAACGCGGGGGGTGGTGAAGCTTTCTTT; cdr3_aa: CSANAGGGEAFF
v_call: TRBV29-1; clone_size: few; j_call: TRBJ2-3; cdr3_length: 16; d_call: TRBD2; cdr3_nt: TGCAGCGTTGAAGAAATTCTTAGCGGGAGGGTTAATACGCAGTATTTT; cdr3_aa: CSVEEILSGRVNTQYF
v_call: TRBV30; clone_size: NA; j_call: TRBJ1-1; cdr3_length: 13; d_call: NA; cdr3_nt: TGTGCCTGGAGTCCTGGGTGGGACACTGAAGCTTTCTTT; cdr3_aa: CAWSPGWDTEAFF
v_call: TRBV29-1; clone_size: few; j_call: TRBJ2-1; cdr3_length: 14; d_call: TRBD2; cdr3_nt: TGCAGCGTTGGAGGACTAGCGGGTGTCAATGAGCAGTTCTTC; cdr3_aa: CSVGGLAGVNEQFF
v_call: TRBV25-1; clone_size: NA; j_call: TRBJ2-7; cdr3_length: 14; d_call: NA; cdr3_nt: TGTGCCAGCAGTGACAGTGGGAGCTCCTACGAGCAGTACTTC; cdr3_aa: CASSDSGSSYEQYF
v_call: TRBV29-1; clone_size: few; j_call: TRBJ2-3; cdr3_length: 12; d_call: TRBD2; cdr3_nt: TGCAGCGTCGGCGGGGGGGCAGATACGCAGTATTTT; cdr3_aa: CSVGGGADTQYF
v_call: TRBV11-2; clone_size: few; j_call: TRBJ2-3; cdr3_length: 16; d_call: NA; cdr3_nt: TGTGCCAGCATCAAGACGACTGTCACTAGCACAGATACGCAGTATTTT; cdr3_aa: CASIKTTVTSTDTQYF
v_call: TRBV2; clone_size: NA; j_call: TRBJ2-1; cdr3_length: 17; d_call: NA; cdr3_nt: TGTGCCAGCAGTGAGCGGGCGACCTTAAGCTCCTACAATGAGCAGTTCTTC; cdr3_aa: CASSERATLSSYNEQFF
v_call: TRBV28; clone_size: few; j_call: TRBJ2-1; cdr3_length: 13; d_call: NA; cdr3_nt: TGTGCCAGCAGTTTTCGGGGGAGTCGAGAGCAGTTCTTC; cdr3_aa: CASSFRGSREQFF
v_call: TRBV4-1; clone_size: NA; j_call: TRBJ2-1; cdr3_length: 15; d_call: NA; cdr3_nt: TGCGCCAGCAGCCTTCGGGCGGGGTTTGCGGATGAGCAGTTCTTC; cdr3_aa: CASSLRAGFADEQFF
v_call: TRBV29-1; clone_size: NA; j_call: TRBJ2-5; cdr3_length: 16; d_call: TRBD1; cdr3_nt: TGCAGCGTTGAAAGCCCGGGACAGGGGGGTCGGAAGACCCAGTACTTC; cdr3_aa: CSVESPGQGGRKTQYF
v_call: TRBV6-1; clone_size: few; j_call: TRBJ2-5; cdr3_length: 15; d_call: TRBD2; cdr3_nt: TGTGCCAGCAGTGAACTAGCGGGGGGGCCAGAGACCCAGTACTTC; cdr3_aa: CASSELAGGPETQYF
v_call: TRBV29-1; clone_size: NA; j_call: TRBJ1-2; cdr3_length: 16; d_call: TRBD1; cdr3_nt: TGCAGCGTTGAAGATCAAGGAGGGGGCGAAGACTATGGCTACACCTTC; cdr3_aa: CSVEDQGGGEDYGYTF
v_call: TRBV29-1; clone_size: NA; j_call: TRBJ1-2; cdr3_length: 12; d_call: NA; cdr3_nt: TGCAGCGTCCTCGACAGGAACTATGGCTACACCTTC; cdr3_aa: CSVLDRNYGYTF
v_call: TRBV5-1; clone_size: NA; j_call: TRBJ2-2; cdr3_length: 14; d_call: NA; cdr3_nt: TGCGCCAGGGAGGTAGCTCCGAACACCGGGGAGCTGTTTTTT; cdr3_aa: CAREVAPNTGELFF
v_call: TRBV30; clone_size: NA; j_call: TRBJ1-2; cdr3_length: 11; d_call: NA; cdr3_nt: TGTGCCGGGCGGGACCAGAAAGGCTACACCTTC; cdr3_aa: CAGRDQKGYTF
v_call: TRBV27; clone_size: NA; j_call: TRBJ2-1; cdr3_length: 15; d_call: TRBD1; cdr3_nt: TGTGCCAGCAGTTTTCTGGCAGGGGGTGGTGGTGAGCAGTTCTTC; cdr3_aa: CASSFLAGGGGEQFF
v_call: TRBV9; clone_size: NA; j_call: TRBJ2-1; cdr3_length: 12; d_call: NA; cdr3_nt: TGTGCCAGCAGCGCACAGGGACGTGAGCAGTTCTTC; cdr3_aa: CASSAQGREQFF
v_call: TRBV27; clone_size: few; j_call: TRBJ2-1; cdr3_length: 11; d_call: NA; cdr3_nt: TGTGCCAGCAGTTCGGTCGATGAGCAGTTCTTC; cdr3_aa: CASSSVDEQFF
v_call: TRBV29-1; clone_size: few; j_call: TRBJ2-1; cdr3_length: 12; d_call: NA; cdr3_nt: TGCAGCGCCGAGGAGGATTACAATGAGCAGTTCTTC; cdr3_aa: CSAEEDYNEQFF
v_call: TRBV30; clone_size: NA; j_call: TRBJ1-2; cdr3_length: 14; d_call: TRBD1; cdr3_nt: TGTGCCTGGAGTTATGGGACAGGGTCTGGTGGCTACACCTTC; cdr3_aa: CAWSYGTGSGGYTF
v_call: TRBV29-1; clone_size: few; j_call: TRBJ2-5; cdr3_length: 15; d_call: TRBD2; cdr3_nt: TGCAGCGTTGAAGGGGGGACTAGCATGTTGGAGACCCAGTACTTC; cdr3_aa: CSVEGGTSMLETQYF
v_call: TRBV29-1; clone_size: NA; j_call: TRBJ2-5; cdr3_length: 13; d_call: NA; cdr3_nt: TGCAGCGCTGGGACGCTTAGTATGGAGACCCAGTACTTC; cdr3_aa: CSAGTLSMETQYF